A selection of T cell receptor beta chains follows, all from one sample in a study of cytomegalovirus exposure and HLA in healthy donors. Data came from immunoSEQ multiplex PCR; TCRdb stores just in-frame clones and leaves some out. The sample yields 130,000 to 150,000 clones, 75% to 80% seen once. The sequencing sample was made of PBMCs. These receptors originate from a man aged 40-50 years in good health and CMV-seropositive. Both conserved end residues are part of each CDR3. The D gene is left open where the match is weak. Rows give clone size only sometimes, using once, few, many, or a class for an expanded clone.

j_call v_call d_call clone_size cdr3_aa cdr3_nt
TRBJ2-7 TRBV27 NA once CASTHAGGRVAEQYF TGTGCCAGCACTCACGCTGGCGGCAGGGTGGCCGAGCAGTACTTC
TRBJ2-7 TRBV7-9 NA NA CASSLAGVDYEQYF TGTGCCAGCAGCTTAGCCGGGGTTGACTACGAGCAGTACTTC
TRBJ2-6 TRBV7-9 NA NA CSSKSSRSGANVLTF TGTTCCAGCAAGTCCTCGCGCTCTGGGGCCAACGTCCTGACTTTC
TRBJ1-2 TRBV2 TRBD1 NA CASRITGGRGYTF TGTGCCAGCAGGATTACAGGGGGTCGAGGCTACACCTTC
TRBJ2-3 TRBV18 TRBD2 once CASSPLSGIGTDTQYF TGTGCCAGCTCACCCCTCAGCGGGATAGGCACAGATACGCAGTATTTT
TRBJ2-3 TRBV11-2 TRBD2 NA CASSLGSLAGRGDTQYF TGTGCCAGCAGCTTAGGTTCACTAGCGGGAAGGGGGGATACGCAGTATTTT
TRBJ2-3 TRBV27 TRBD2 NA CASSFSSGRYTSTDTQYF TGTGCCAGCAGTTTTTCTAGCGGGCGATACACTAGCACAGATACGCAGTATTTT
TRBJ1-6 TRBV2 NA NA CASNWEGHNSPLHF TGTGCCAGCAATTGGGAGGGCCATAATTCACCCCTCCACTTT
TRBJ2-5 TRBV4-2 NA NA CASRAQGGSETQYF TGTGCCAGCAGGGCCCAGGGGGGTTCGGAGACCCAGTACTTC
TRBJ2-2 TRBV13 NA NA CASSLGTSEHTGELFF TGTGCCAGCAGCTTAGGGACTTCCGAACACACCGGGGAGCTGTTTTTT
TRBJ2-7 TRBV6-6 TRBD2 NA CASSYLAGDEQYF TGTGCCAGCAGTTACTTAGCGGGGGACGAGCAGTACTTC
TRBJ2-7 TRBV7-9 NA NA CASSPGSGPTYEQYF TGTGCCAGCAGCCCGGGATCAGGACCTACCTACGAGCAGTACTTC
TRBJ1-6 TRBV27 TRBD1 NA CASSLWDRGHNSPLHF TGTGCCAGCAGTTTATGGGACAGGGGGCATAATTCACCCCTCCACTTT
TRBJ2-1 TRBV19 TRBD2 NA CASSTNGLADEQFF TGTGCCAGTAGTACCAACGGACTAGCGGATGAGCAGTTCTTC
TRBJ2-7 TRBV18 NA few CASSPSRDEQYF TGTGCCAGCTCACCATCGCGGGACGAGCAGTACTTC
TRBJ1-2 TRBV28 NA NA CASSLVGGGLNTF TGTGCCAGCAGCCTTGTCGGGGGAGGGTTGAACACCTTC
TRBJ2-1 TRBV10-1 TRBD2 NA CASSGPGTSGEKQFF TGCGCCAGCAGTGGCCCCGGGACTAGCGGGGAAAAGCAGTTCTTC
TRBJ1-3 TRBV6-5 NA NA CASRNEGAGNTIYF TGTGCCAGCAGAAACGAGGGAGCTGGAAACACCATATATTTT
TRBJ2-2 TRBV2 TRBD1 NA CASREDRVGTGELFF TGTGCCAGCAGAGAAGACAGGGTAGGAACCGGGGAGCTGTTTTTT
TRBJ2-3 TRBV19 TRBD2 once CASTGAGVTADTQYF TGTGCCAGTACGGGAGCGGGAGTTACCGCAGATACGCAGTATTTT
TRBJ1-5 TRBV28 NA NA CASSLGGVQPQHF TGTGCCAGCAGTTTGGGCGGGGTTCAGCCCCAGCATTTT
TRBJ2-4 TRBV19 NA NA CASSQQGAKNIQYF TGTGCCAGTAGCCAACAGGGTGCCAAAAACATTCAGTACTTC
TRBJ2-7 TRBV27 NA NA CASSLKRDLTFYEQYF TGTGCCAGCAGTTTGAAGCGCGACTTAACATTCTACGAGCAGTACTTC
TRBJ2-7 TRBV7-7 NA once CASSPHAAPHEQYF TGTGCCAGCAGCCCCCACGCGGCCCCCCACGAGCAGTACTTC
TRBJ1-1 TRBV27 NA once CASSLTRNTEAFF TGTGCCAGCAGTTTAACGAGGAACACTGAAGCTTTCTTT
TRBJ2-7 TRBV6-5 TRBD1 NA CASSPGTDSYEQYF TGTGCCAGCAGTCCCGGGACAGACTCCTACGAGCAGTACTTC
TRBJ1-1 TRBV28 NA NA CASSLRDSNTEAFF TGTGCCAGCAGCCTAAGGGACTCGAACACTGAAGCTTTCTTT
TRBJ1-2 TRBV28 NA NA CASSFSENYGYTF TGTGCCAGCAGTTTTTCAGAAAACTATGGCTACACCTTC
TRBJ1-1 TRBV5-6 NA NA CASSFMGLTEAFF TGTGCCAGCAGCTTCATGGGGCTTACTGAAGCTTTCTTT
TRBJ2-2 TRBV6-5 NA NA CASSSGGRDTGELFF TGTGCCAGCAGTTCCGGGGGAAGGGACACCGGGGAGCTGTTTTTT
TRBJ2-1 TRBV15 NA NA CATSRITGLNEQFF TGCGCCACCAGCAGGATCACAGGGTTGAATGAGCAGTTCTTC
TRBJ1-5 TRBV29-1 NA NA CSVGGGTQPQHF TGCAGCGTTGGGGGGGGTACTCAGCCCCAGCATTTT
TRBJ2-3 TRBV27 NA NA CASSPGSPWYF TGTGCCAGCAGCCCAGGGTCCCCTTGGTATTTT
TRBJ2-5 TRBV2 TRBD2 NA CASSDRLAGGETQYF TGTGCCAGCAGTGACCGACTAGCGGGGGGAGAGACCCAGTACTTC
TRBJ2-5 TRBV29-1 NA NA CSSSTDQETQYF TGCAGCTCCTCGACAGACCAAGAGACCCAGTACTTC
TRBJ2-1 TRBV9 TRBD2 NA CASSVSGIGSDEQFF TGTGCCAGCAGCGTGAGCGGGATAGGTTCCGATGAGCAGTTCTTC
TRBJ2-3 TRBV5-1 TRBD2 NA CASSSGTSITDTQYF TGCGCCAGCAGCTCCGGGACTAGCATAACAGATACGCAGTATTTT
TRBJ2-3 TRBV11-2 NA NA CASSLAYTGADTQYF TGTGCCAGCAGCTTAGCCTATACAGGCGCAGATACGCAGTATTTT
TRBJ2-3 TRBV27 NA NA CASSFSGTNADTQYF TGTGCCAGCAGTTTTTCCGGGACAAATGCTGATACGCAGTATTTT
TRBJ1-1 TRBV5-6 NA NA CASSLGAGERAFF TGTGCCAGCAGCTTAGGGGCAGGGGAGCGTGCTTTCTTT
TRBJ1-1 TRBV2 NA few CASSEAFGSSEAFF TGTGCCAGCAGTGAAGCGTTCGGTTCTTCTGAAGCTTTCTTT
TRBJ1-1 TRBV25-1 TRBD1 medium-sized CASSLGRGLEAFF TGTGCCAGCAGCCTCGGCAGGGGGCTTGAGGCTTTCTTT
TRBJ2-5 TRBV6-5 NA NA CAGPPGWQETQYF TGTGCCGGGCCCCCTGGGTGGCAAGAGACCCAGTACTTC
TRBJ1-4 TRBV29-1 TRBD1 NA CSVNGQGVGEKLFF TGCAGCGTGAACGGACAGGGAGTAGGTGAAAAACTGTTTTTT
TRBJ1-2 TRBV19 NA NA CASSITGNYGYTF TGTGCCAGTAGTATTACAGGGAACTATGGCTACACCTTC
TRBJ2-3 TRBV7-3 TRBD2 NA CASSLRRESTDTQYF TGTGCCAGCAGCTTAAGGCGGGAGAGCACAGATACGCAGTATTTT
TRBJ2-5 TRBV6-5 TRBD1 NA CASSRTGKYQETQYF TGTGCCAGCAGTCGGACAGGGAAGTACCAAGAGACCCAGTACTTC
TRBJ2-7 TRBV6-6 TRBD2 NA CASSDKTSGNYEQYF TGTGCCAGCTCTGACAAGACTAGCGGGAACTACGAGCAGTACTTC
TRBJ2-6 TRBV11-2 NA NA CASTLEGQLSSGANVLTF TGTGCCAGCACCTTAGAAGGACAGCTCAGCTCTGGGGCCAACGTCCTGACTTTC
TRBJ1-2 TRBV10-1 NA NA CASSEQGFCGYTF TGCGCCAGCAGTGAACAGGGTTTCTGTGGCTACACCTTC
TRBJ1-1 TRBV10-3 NA few CAISGSGNEAFF TGTGCCATCAGTGGATCAGGGAATGAAGCTTTCTTT
TRBJ1-1 TRBV5-6 NA NA CASRSQGGFTEAFF TGTGCCAGCAGGAGCCAAGGAGGGTTTACTGAAGCTTTCTTT
TRBJ2-2 TRBV11-1 NA NA CASSSPSLTGTPAGELFF TGTGCCAGCAGCTCACCTTCACTTACCGGGACTCCTGCCGGGGAGCTGTTTTTT
TRBJ2-1 TRBV7-3 TRBD2 NA CASSSPRTSGTNNEQFF TGTGCCAGCAGCTCTCCCCGGACTAGCGGGACAAACAATGAGCAGTTCTTC
TRBJ2-7 TRBV2 NA few CASSLSYEQYF TGTGCCAGCAGTCTCAGCTACGAGCAGTACTTC
TRBJ2-1 TRBV7-3 TRBD1 NA CASSLLGTGGRNEQFF TGTGCCAGCAGCTTACTCGGGACAGGGGGCCGTAATGAGCAGTTCTTC
TRBJ2-2 TRBV9 TRBD2 NA CASSGTSGSNTGELFF TGTGCCAGCTCCGGGACTAGCGGGTCGAACACCGGGGAGCTGTTTTTT
TRBJ2-2 TRBV28 NA NA CASSLPGAGGRAGELFF TGTGCCAGCAGTCTGCCAGGGGCGGGCGGGCGAGCCGGGGAGCTGTTTTTT